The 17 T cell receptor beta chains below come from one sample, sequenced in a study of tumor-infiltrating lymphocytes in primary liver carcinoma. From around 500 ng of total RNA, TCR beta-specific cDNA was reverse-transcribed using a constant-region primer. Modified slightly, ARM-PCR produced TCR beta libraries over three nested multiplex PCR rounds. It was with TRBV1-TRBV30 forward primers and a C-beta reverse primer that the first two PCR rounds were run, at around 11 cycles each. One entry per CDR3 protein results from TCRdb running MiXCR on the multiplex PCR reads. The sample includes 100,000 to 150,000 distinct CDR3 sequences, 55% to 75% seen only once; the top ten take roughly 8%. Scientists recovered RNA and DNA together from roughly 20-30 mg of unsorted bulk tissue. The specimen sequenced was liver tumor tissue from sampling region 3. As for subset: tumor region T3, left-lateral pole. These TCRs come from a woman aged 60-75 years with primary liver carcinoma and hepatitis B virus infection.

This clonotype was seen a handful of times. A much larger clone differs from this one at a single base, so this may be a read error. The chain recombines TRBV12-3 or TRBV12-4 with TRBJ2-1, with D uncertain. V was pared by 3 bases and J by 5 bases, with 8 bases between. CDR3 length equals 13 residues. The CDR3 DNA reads TGTGCCAGCAGTTTCTGCCGAGACAATGAGCAGTTCTTC. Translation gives CASSFCRDNEQFF.

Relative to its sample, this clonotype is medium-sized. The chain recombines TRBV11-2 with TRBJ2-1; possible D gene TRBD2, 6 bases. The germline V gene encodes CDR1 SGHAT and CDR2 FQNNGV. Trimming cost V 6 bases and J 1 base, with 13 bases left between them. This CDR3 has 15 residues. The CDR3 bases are TGTGCCAGCAGTTCCGGGACTCAATCCTACAATGAGCAGTTCTTC. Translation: CASSSGTQSYNEQFF.

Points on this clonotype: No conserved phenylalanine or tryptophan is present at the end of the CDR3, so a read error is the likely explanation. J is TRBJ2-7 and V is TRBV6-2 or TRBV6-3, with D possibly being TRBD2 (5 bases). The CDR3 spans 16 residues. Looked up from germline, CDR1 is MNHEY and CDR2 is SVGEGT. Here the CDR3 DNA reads TGTGCTAGCAGTTACGGTCCCGCGGGCAGCTCCTACGAGCAGTACTTA. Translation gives CASSYGPAGSSYEQYL.

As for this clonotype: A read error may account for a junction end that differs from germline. CDR3 nucleotides: TGCAGCGTTGCTAAGGGGCAAGCTGAAGCTTTCTTC. Residues: CSVAKGQAEAFF. J is TRBJ1-1 and V is TRBV29-1; D perhaps matches TRBD1 (5 bases). The CDR3 sequence is 12 residues long. In germline, CDR1 is SQVTM, CDR2 ANQGSEA.

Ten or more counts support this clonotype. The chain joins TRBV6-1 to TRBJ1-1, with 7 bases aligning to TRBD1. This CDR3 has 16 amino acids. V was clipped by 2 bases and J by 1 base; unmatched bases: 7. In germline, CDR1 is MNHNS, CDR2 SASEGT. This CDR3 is CASSEYRTGTNTEAFF. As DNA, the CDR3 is TGTGCCAGCAGTGAATATCGGACAGGAACGAACACTGAAGCTTTCTTT.

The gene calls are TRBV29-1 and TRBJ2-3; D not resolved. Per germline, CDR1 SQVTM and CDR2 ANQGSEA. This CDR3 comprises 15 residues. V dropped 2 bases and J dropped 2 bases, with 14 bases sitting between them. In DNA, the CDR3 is TGCAGCGTTGAAAACCAGCGAGGCACCACAGATACGCAGTATTTT. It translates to CSVENQRGTTDTQYF.

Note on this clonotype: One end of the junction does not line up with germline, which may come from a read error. As DNA, the CDR3 is TGCGCCTACAGGGAGTCCCAAGAGACCCAGTACTTT. As protein: CAYRESQETQYF. The rearrangement links TRBV29-1 to TRBJ2-5, with a possible D match to TRBD1 (6 bases). This CDR3 has 12 amino acids. From germline, CDR1 is SQVTM and CDR2 ANQGSEA. Combining the CDR3 with reference TRBV29-1 and TRBJ2-5 gives the whole variable domain SAVISQKPSRDICQRGTSLTIQCQVDSQVTMMFWYRQQPGQSLTLIATANQGSEATYESGFVIDKFPISRPNLTFSTLTVSNMSPEDSSIYLCAYRESQETQYFGPGTRLLVL.

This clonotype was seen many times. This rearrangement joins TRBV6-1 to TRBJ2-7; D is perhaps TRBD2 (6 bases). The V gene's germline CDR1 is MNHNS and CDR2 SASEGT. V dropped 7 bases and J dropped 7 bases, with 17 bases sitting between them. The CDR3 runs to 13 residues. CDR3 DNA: TGTGCCAGCATCCCCCGACTTGCGGGGGAGCAGTACTTC. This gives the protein CASIPRLAGEQYF.

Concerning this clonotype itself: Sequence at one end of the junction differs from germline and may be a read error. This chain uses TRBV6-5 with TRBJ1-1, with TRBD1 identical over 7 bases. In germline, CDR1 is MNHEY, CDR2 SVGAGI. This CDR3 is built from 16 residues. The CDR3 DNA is TGTGCCAGCAGTTACAGGTCAGGGGGTGAGAACACTGAAGCTCTCTTT. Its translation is CASSYRSGGENTEALF.

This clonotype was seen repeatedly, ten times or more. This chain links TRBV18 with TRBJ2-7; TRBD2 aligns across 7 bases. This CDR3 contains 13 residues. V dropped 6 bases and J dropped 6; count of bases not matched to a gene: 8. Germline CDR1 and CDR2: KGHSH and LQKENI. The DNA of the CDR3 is TGTGCCAGCTCGCCCGGGAGGCGCGGCGAGCAGTACTTC. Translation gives CASSPGRRGEQYF. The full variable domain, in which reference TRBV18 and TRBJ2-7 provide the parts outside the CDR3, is NAGVMQNPRHLVRRRGQEARLRCSPMKGHSHVYWYRQLPEEGLKFMVYLQKENIIDESGMPKERFSAEFPKEGPSILRIQQVVRGDSAAYFCASSPGRRGEQYFGPGTRLTVT.

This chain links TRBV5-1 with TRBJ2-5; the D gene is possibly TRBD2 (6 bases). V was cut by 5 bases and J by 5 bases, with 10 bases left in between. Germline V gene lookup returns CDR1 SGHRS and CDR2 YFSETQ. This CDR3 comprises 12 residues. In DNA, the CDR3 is TGCGCCAGCAGTGGGACTTATGAGACCCAGTACTTC. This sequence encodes CASSGTYETQYF.

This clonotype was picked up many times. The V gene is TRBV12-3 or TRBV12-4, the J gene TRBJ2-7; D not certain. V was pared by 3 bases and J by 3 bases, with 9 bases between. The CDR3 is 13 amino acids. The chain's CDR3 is CASSFGSFYEQYF. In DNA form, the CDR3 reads TGTGCCAGCAGTTTTGGTAGTTTCTACGAGCAGTACTTC.

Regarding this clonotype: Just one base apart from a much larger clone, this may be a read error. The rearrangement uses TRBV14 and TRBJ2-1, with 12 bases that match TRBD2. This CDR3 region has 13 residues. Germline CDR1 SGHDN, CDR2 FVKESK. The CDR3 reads CAISQGLAGKQFF. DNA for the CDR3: TGTGCCATCAGCCAAGGACTAGCGGGAAAGCAGTTCTTC.

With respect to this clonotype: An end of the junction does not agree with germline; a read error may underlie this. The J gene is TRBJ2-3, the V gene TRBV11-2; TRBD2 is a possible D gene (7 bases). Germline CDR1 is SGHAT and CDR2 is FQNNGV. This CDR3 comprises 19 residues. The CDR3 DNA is TGTGCCGGCAGCCCCGAGAGGGGGGGAGATAGTGGCCGCACAGATACGCAGTATTTT. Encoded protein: CAGSPERGGDSGRTDTQYF.

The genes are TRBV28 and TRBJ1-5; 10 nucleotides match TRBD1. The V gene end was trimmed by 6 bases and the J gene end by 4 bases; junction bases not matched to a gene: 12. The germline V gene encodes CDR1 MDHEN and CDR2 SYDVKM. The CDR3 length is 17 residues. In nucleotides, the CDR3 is TGTGCCAGCAGCCGTGACAGGGGGCAAGTGTGGAATCAGCCCCAGCATTTT. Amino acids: CASSRDRGQVWNQPQHF.

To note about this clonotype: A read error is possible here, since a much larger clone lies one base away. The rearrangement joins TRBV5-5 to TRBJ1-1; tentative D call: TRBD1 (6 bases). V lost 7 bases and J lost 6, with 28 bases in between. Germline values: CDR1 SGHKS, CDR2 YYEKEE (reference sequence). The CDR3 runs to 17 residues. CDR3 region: CASRTTGGPRVSSEAFF. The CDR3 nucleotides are TGTGCCAGCCGCACGACGGGGGGCCCTCGGGTGAGCTCTGAAGCTTTCTTT.

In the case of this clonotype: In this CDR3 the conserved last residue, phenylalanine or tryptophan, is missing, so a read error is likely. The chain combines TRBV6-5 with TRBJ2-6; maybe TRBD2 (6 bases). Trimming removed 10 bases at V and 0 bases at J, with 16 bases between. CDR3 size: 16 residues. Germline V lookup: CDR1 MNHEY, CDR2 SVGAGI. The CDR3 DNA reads TGTGCCATCGTCTCGCGGGGCGTCTCTGGGGCCAACGTCCTGACTATC. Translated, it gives CAIVSRGVSGANVLTI.